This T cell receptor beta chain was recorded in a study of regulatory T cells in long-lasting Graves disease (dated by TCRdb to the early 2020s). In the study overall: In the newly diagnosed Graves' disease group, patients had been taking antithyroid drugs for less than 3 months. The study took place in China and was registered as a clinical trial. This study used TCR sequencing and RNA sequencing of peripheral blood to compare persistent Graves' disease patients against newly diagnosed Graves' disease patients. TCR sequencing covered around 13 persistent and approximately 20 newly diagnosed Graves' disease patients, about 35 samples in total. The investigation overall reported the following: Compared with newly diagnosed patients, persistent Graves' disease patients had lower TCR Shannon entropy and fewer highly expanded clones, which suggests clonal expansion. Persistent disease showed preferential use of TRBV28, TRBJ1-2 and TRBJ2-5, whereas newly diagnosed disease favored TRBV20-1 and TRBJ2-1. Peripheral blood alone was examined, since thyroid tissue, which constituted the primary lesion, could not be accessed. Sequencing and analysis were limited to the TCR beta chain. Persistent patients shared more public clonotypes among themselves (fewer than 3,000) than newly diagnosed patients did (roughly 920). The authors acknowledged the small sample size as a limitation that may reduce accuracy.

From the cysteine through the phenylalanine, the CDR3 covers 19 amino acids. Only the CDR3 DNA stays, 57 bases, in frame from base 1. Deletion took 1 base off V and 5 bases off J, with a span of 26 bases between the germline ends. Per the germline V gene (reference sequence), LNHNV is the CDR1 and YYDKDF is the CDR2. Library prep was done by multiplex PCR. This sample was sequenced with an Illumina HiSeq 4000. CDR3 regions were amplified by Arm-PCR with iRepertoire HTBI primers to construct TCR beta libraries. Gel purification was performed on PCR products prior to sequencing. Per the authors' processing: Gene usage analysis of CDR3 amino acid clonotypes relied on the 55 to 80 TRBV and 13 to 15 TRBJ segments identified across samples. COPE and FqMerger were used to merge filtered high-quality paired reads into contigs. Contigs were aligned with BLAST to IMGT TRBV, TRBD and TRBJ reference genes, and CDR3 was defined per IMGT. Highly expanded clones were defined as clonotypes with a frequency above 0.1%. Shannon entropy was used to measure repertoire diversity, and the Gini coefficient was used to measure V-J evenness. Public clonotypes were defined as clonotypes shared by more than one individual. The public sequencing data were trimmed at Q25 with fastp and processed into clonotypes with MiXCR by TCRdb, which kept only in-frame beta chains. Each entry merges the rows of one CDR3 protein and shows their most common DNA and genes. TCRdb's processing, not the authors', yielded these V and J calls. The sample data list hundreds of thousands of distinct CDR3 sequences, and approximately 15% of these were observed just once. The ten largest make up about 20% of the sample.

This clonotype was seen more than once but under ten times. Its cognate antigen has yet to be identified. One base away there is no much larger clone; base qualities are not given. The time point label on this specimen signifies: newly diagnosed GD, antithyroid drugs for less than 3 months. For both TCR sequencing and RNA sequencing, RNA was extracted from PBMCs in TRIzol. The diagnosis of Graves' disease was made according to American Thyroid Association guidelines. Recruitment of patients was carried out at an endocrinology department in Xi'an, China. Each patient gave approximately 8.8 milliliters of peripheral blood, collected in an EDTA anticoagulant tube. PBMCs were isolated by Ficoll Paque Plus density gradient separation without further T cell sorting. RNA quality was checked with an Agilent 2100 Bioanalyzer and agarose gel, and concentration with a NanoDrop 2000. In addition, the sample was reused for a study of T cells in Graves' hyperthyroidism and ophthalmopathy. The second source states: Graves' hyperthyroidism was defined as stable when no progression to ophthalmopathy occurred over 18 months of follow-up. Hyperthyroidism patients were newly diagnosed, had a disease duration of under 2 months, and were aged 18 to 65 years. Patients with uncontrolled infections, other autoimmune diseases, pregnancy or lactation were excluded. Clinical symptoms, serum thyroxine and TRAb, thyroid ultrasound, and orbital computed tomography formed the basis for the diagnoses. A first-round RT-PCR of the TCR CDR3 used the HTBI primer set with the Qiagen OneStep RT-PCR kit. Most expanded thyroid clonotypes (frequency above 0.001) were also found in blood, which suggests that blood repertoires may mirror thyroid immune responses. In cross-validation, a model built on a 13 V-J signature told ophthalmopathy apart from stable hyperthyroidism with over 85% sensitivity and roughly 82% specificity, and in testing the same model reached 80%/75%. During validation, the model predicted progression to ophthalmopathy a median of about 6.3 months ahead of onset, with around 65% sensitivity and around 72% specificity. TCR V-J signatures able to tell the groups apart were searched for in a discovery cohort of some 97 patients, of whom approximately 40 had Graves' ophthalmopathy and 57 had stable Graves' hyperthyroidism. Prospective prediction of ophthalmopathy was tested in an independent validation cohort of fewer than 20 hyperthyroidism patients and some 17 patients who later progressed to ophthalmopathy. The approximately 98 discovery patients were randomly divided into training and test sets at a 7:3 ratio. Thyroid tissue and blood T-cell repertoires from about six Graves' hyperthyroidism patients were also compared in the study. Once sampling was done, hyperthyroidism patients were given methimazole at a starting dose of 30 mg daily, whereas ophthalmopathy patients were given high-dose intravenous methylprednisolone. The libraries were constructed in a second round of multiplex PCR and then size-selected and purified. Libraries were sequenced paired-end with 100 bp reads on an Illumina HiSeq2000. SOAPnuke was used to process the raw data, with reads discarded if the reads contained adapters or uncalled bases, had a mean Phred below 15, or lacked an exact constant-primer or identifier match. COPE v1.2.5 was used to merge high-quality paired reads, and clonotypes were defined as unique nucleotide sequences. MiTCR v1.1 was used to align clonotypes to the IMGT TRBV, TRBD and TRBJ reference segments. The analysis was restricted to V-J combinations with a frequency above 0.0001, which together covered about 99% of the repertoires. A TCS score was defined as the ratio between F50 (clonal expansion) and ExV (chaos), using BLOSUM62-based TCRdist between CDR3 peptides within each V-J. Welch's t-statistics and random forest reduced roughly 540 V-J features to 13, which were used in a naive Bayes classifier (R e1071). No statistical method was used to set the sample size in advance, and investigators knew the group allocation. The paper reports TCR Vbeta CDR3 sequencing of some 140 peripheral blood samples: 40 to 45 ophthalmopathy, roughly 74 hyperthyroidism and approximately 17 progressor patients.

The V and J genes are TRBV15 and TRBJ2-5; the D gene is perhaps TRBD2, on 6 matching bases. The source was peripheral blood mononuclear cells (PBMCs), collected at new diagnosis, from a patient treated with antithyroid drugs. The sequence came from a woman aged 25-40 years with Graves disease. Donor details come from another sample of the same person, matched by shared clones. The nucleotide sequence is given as TGTGCCACCAGCAGAGTAAAGAGTCTAGCGCTACAGTGGGTCGAGACCCAGTACTTC. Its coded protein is CATSRVKSLALQWVETQYF.